The rows below give T cell receptor beta chains drawn from one sample of a study of blood T cell repertoires in COVID-19. Generated by immunoSEQ multiplex PCR, the TCRdb table keeps only in-frame clones and is missing some. The sample contains roughly 89,000 clones, about 82% of which appear only once. Specimen: peripheral blood. These TCRs come from a woman aged 80 or over with acute or convalescent COVID-19. Both conserved end residues are part of each CDR3. D genes are given only for firm matches. Clone sizes are given selectively: once, few, many, or a class where the clone is expanded.

CASRRGHGGNYGYTF | TGCGCCAGCAGACGCGGACATGGGGGGAACTATGGCTACACCTTC | TRBV4-3 | - | - | TRBJ1-2
CASSYSAAGPYEQYF | TGTGCCAGCAGTTACTCAGCGGCCGGACCCTACGAGCAGTACTTC | TRBV6-5 | - | - | TRBJ2-7
CASSLGAAAGANYGYTF | TGTGCCAGCAGCTTAGGTGCCGCGGCGGGTGCTAACTATGGCTACACCTTC | TRBV7-2 | - | - | TRBJ1-2
CASSLKQGAYEQYF | TGTGCCAGCAGCTTAAAACAGGGGGCTTACGAGCAGTACTTC | TRBV7-2 | - | TRBD1 | TRBJ2-7
CSAILWAGDEKLFF | TGCAGCGCTATTCTTTGGGCAGGGGATGAAAAACTGTTTTTT | TRBV29-1 | - | - | TRBJ1-4
CASSYSGGTMNTEAFF | TGTGCCAGCAGTTACTCGGGAGGAACCATGAACACTGAAGCTTTCTTT | TRBV6-6 | - | - | TRBJ1-1
CSVEGTGSEYTEAFF | TGCAGCGTTGAAGGGACAGGGTCGGAGTACACTGAAGCTTTCTTT | TRBV29-1 | - | TRBD1 | TRBJ1-1
CASSLAEQGYYGYTF | TGTGCCAGCAGCTTAGCAGAACAGGGCTACTATGGCTACACCTTC | TRBV7-9 | - | - | TRBJ1-2
CASSPGGTGRYEQYF | TGTGCCAGCAGTCCCGGGGGGACAGGGCGCTACGAGCAGTACTTC | TRBV27 | - | TRBD1 | TRBJ2-7
CASSVGWGDRGGEQFF | TGTGCCAGCAGCGTAGGTTGGGGGGACAGGGGTGGCGAGCAGTTCTTC | TRBV9 | - | TRBD1 | TRBJ2-1
CASSKAFPGALDTDTGELFF | TGTGCCAGCAGCAAAGCCTTTCCCGGCGCGCTGGACACAGACACCGGGGAGCTGTTTTTT | TRBV21-1 | few | - | TRBJ2-2
CASSLGQFDYGYTF | TGTGCCAGCAGCTTGGGGCAGTTCGACTATGGCTACACCTTC | TRBV5-6 | - | - | TRBJ1-2
CASEQGANTGELFF | TGTGCCAGCGAGCAGGGGGCGAACACCGGGGAGCTGTTTTTT | TRBV7-3 | - | TRBD1 | TRBJ2-2
CASSPGGTDRRAFF | TGTGCCAGCAGCCCCGGGGGGACGGATCGACGGGCTTTCTTT | TRBV7-2 | - | - | TRBJ1-1
CASSQYGVNQPQHF | TGTGCCAGCAGCCAGTACGGGGTCAATCAGCCCCAGCATTTT | TRBV14 | few | - | TRBJ1-5
CASSEVGGKGQPQHF | TGTGCCAGCAGTGAAGTTGGAGGGAAGGGCCAGCCCCAGCATTTT | TRBV6-1 | - | - | TRBJ1-5
CASRSGGAGGYTF | TGTGCCAGCAGGTCAGGGGGCGCCGGGGGCTACACCTTC | TRBV28 | - | TRBD1 | TRBJ1-2
CASSSRLGDSGNTIYF | TGTGCCAGCAGCTCAAGATTAGGAGACTCTGGAAACACCATATATTTT | TRBV7-8 | - | - | TRBJ1-3
CASSEEETQYF | TGTGCCAGCAGCGAGGAAGAGACCCAGTACTTC | TRBV11-3 | - | - | TRBJ2-5
CASSGQGGMSGNQPQHF | TGTGCCAGCAGTGGACAGGGGGGGATGAGTGGCAATCAGCCCCAGCATTTT | TRBV6-1 | - | TRBD1 | TRBJ1-5
CASSPGVYGYTF | TGTGCCAGCAGTCCCGGTGTTTATGGCTACACCTTC | TRBV6-2/TRBV6-3 | few | - | TRBJ1-2
CASSSLAGGIAKNIQYF | TGTGCCAGTAGCTCGCTGGCGGGAGGGATAGCCAAAAACATTCAGTACTTC | TRBV19 | - | TRBD2 | TRBJ2-4
CSFSPPGDTIYF | TGCAGCTTCTCACCGCCGGGGGACACCATATATTTT | TRBV29-1 | - | - | TRBJ1-3
CAIKTTGNQPQHF | TGTGCCATCAAAACAACAGGGAATCAGCCCCAGCATTTT | TRBV10-3 | many | - | TRBJ1-5
CASRLGTAFGYTF | TGTGCCAGCAGATTAGGGACAGCTTTTGGCTACACCTTC | TRBV28 | - | TRBD1 | TRBJ1-2